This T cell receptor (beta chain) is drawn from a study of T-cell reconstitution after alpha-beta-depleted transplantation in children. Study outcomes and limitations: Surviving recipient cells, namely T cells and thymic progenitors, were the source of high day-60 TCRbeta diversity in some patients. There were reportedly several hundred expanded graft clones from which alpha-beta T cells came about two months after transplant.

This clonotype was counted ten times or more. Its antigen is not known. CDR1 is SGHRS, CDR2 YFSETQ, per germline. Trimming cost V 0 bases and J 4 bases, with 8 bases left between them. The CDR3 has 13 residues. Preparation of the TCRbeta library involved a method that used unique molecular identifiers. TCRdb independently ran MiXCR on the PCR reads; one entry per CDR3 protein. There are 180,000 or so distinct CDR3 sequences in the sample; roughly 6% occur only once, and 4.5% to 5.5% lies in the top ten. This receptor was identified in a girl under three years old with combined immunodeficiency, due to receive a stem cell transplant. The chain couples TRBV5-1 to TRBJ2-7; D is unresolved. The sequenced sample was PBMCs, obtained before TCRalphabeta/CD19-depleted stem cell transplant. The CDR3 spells CASSLELGYEQYF. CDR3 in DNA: TGCGCCAGCAGCTTGGAGTTGGGATACGAGCAGTACTTC.